The TCR beta chain described here comes from a study of regulatory T cells in long-lasting Graves disease. Germline V gives CDR1 MNHEY, CDR2 SVGEGT. Trimming took 8 bases from V and 3 from J, leaving 11 bases between them. CDR3 length equals 12 residues. The sample's time point: persistent/refractory GD, antithyroid drugs over 5 years with positive TRAb. Following extraction of RNA from PBMCs, that RNA was used to make the TCR library. CDR3 regions were amplified by Arm-PCR using iRepertoire HTBI primers to build TCR beta libraries. Using its own MiXCR run on the multiplex PCR reads, TCRdb lists one record per CDR3 protein. The sample lists under 500,000 distinct CDR3 sequences, more than 20% occurring once. This clonotype was seen more than once but under ten times.

The J gene is TRBJ2-7, the V gene TRBV6-2 or TRBV6-3, with unresolved D. The starting material was peripheral blood mononuclear cells (PBMCs), obtained when the disease was refractory, from a patient treated with antithyroid drugs. The source is a female donor with Graves disease. The DNA for the CDR3 is TGTGCCAGCTGCGGCTCCTTCTACGAGCAGTACTTC. Protein: CASCGSFYEQYF.